Sequencing of this T cell receptor (beta chain) was carried out in a study of cytomegalovirus exposure and HLA in healthy donors. Vbeta (60) and Jbeta (13) primers were used in the PCR. Measured with immunoSEQ multiplex PCR; TCRdb has only the in-frame clones, and not every one. The sample contains approximately 110,000 clones, roughly 68% of which appear only once. Germline V gene sequence: CDR1 PRHDT, CDR2 FYEKMQ (reference sequence). CDR3 length equals 20 residues. Of note for this clone: One end of the junction fails to match germline, which may point to a read error.

Material for sequencing was PBMCs. This chain joins TRBV13 and TRBJ1-2, with unresolved D. This clonotype was sampled from a woman aged 45-65 years in good health and CMV-seropositive. CDR3 in amino acids: CASSLGFGLLTKKANYGYTF. The CDR3 DNA follows: TGTGCCAGCAGCCTAGGGTTCGGTTTATTGACAAAAAAAGCTAACTATGGCTACACCTTC.